Listed below are T cell receptor beta chains from one sample, sequenced in a study of blood T cells in healthy people across ages. TCRdb recomputed calls from the 5' RACE reads with MiXCR, one row per CDR3 protein. The repertoire holds more than 550,000 distinct CDR3 sequences, with around a fifth as singletons. Sequenced material: blood. The receptors stem from a man between 65 and 85 years old in good health. Both conserved end residues are part of each CDR3. The D gene is left open where the match is weak. Some rows have no size entry. The others give once, few or many, or a class for an expanded clone.

cdr3_length: 14
clone_size: -
v_call: TRBV5-1
d_call: -
j_call: TRBJ2-5
cdr3_nt: TGCGCCAGCAGCGACGCACGATCTCGAGAGACCCAGTACTTC
cdr3_aa: CASSDARSRETQYF

cdr3_length: 14
clone_size: -
v_call: TRBV10-3
d_call: TRBD1
j_call: TRBJ2-1
cdr3_nt: TGTGCCATCGGAACCGGGACAGGGCCAATTGAGCAGTTCTTC
cdr3_aa: CAIGTGTGPIEQFF

cdr3_length: 16
clone_size: -
v_call: TRBV5-1
d_call: TRBD2
j_call: TRBJ2-7
cdr3_nt: TGCGCCAGCAGCTATGAAAGTGGACTAGCATCTTACGAGCAGTACTTC
cdr3_aa: CASSYESGLASYEQYF

cdr3_length: 15
clone_size: few
v_call: TRBV12-3/TRBV12-4
d_call: -
j_call: TRBJ1-2
cdr3_nt: TGTGCCAGCAGACCCTCTGGGAGCCGTAACTATGGCTACACCTTC
cdr3_aa: CASRPSGSRNYGYTF

cdr3_length: 15
clone_size: -
v_call: TRBV12-3/TRBV12-4
d_call: -
j_call: TRBJ1-1
cdr3_nt: TGTGCCAGCAGTTATTGGGGTGGTCTCGGCACTGAAGCTTTCTTT
cdr3_aa: CASSYWGGLGTEAFF

cdr3_length: 16
clone_size: few
v_call: TRBV7-2
d_call: TRBD2
j_call: TRBJ2-3
cdr3_nt: TGTGCCAGCAGCTTATACAGCGGGGGGGCGACAGATACGCAGTATTTT
cdr3_aa: CASSLYSGGATDTQYF

cdr3_length: 15
clone_size: few
v_call: TRBV5-1
d_call: TRBD2
j_call: TRBJ2-1
cdr3_nt: TGCGCCAGCAGCGTGGTCCTAGCGGGAGAAGGTGAGCAGTTCTTC
cdr3_aa: CASSVVLAGEGEQFF

cdr3_length: 15
clone_size: few
v_call: TRBV6-6
d_call: -
j_call: TRBJ2-3
cdr3_nt: TGTGCCAGCAGCGGGTATGGCTCACCGACAGATACGCAGTATTTT
cdr3_aa: CASSGYGSPTDTQYF

cdr3_length: 15
clone_size: -
v_call: TRBV7-6
d_call: -
j_call: TRBJ1-3
cdr3_nt: TGTGCCAGCAGCTTAGGAGCACGAACTGGAAACACCATATATTTT
cdr3_aa: CASSLGARTGNTIYF

cdr3_length: 15
clone_size: -
v_call: TRBV5-1
d_call: -
j_call: TRBJ2-3
cdr3_nt: TGCGCCAGCAGCTTGATCCGGCCCACGCCAGATACGCAGTATTTT
cdr3_aa: CASSLIRPTPDTQYF

cdr3_length: 16
clone_size: -
v_call: TRBV7-3
d_call: -
j_call: TRBJ2-1
cdr3_nt: TGTGCCAGCAGCTTAATACCGGGACTGGCGGACAATGAGCAGTTCTTC
cdr3_aa: CASSLIPGLADNEQFF

cdr3_length: 15
clone_size: many
v_call: TRBV11-3
d_call: -
j_call: TRBJ2-1
cdr3_nt: TGTGCCAGCAGCTTAGGGGGAACAGGTTACAATGAGCAGTTCTTC
cdr3_aa: CASSLGGTGYNEQFF

cdr3_length: 18
clone_size: -
v_call: TRBV29-1
d_call: TRBD2
j_call: TRBJ2-3
cdr3_nt: TGCAGCGTTGTTCGGCCTAAAGCTAGCGGGAAGCGGCGAGATACGCAGTATTTT
cdr3_aa: CSVVRPKASGKRRDTQYF

cdr3_length: 15
clone_size: -
v_call: TRBV28
d_call: -
j_call: TRBJ1-1
cdr3_nt: TGTGCCAGCAGTTTATTTGGGGGAATGAACACTGAAGCTTTCTTT
cdr3_aa: CASSLFGGMNTEAFF

cdr3_length: 15
clone_size: few
v_call: TRBV2
d_call: TRBD2
j_call: TRBJ2-1
cdr3_nt: TGTGCCAGCAGTGGCACTAGCGGGAGGGTTGATGAGCAGTTCTTC
cdr3_aa: CASSGTSGRVDEQFF

cdr3_length: 12
clone_size: many
v_call: TRBV5-8
d_call: -
j_call: TRBJ2-5
cdr3_nt: TGTGCCAGCAGCTTGTACCAAGAGACCCAGTACTTC
cdr3_aa: CASSLYQETQYF